This note documents a single T cell receptor (beta chain) sequence. Its cognate antigen is unknown. The table came from immunoSEQ multiplex PCR; TCRdb's copy has only in-frame clones and leaves some out. The sample yields just under 45,000 clones, approximately 94% seen once. The sample belongs to a study of T cells in tuberculosis. Broader study findings: Cases with active tuberculosis were adults, while controls were adolescents.

Trimming cost V 0 bases and J 1 base, with 10 bases left between them. CDR1 is SGHRS, CDR2 YFSETQ, per germline. The CDR3 covers 15 residues. The sequencing sample was made of PBMCs. The V and J genes are TRBV5-1 and TRBJ2-5; a weak D match, TRBD2 (5 bases). The receptor comes from a donor aged 5-35 years with latent tuberculosis or without tuberculosis infection. Some clones in this sample may be carry-over from other donors' samples. CDR3: CASSLAGSGQETQYF. CDR3 sequence (DNA): TGCGCCAGCAGCTTGGCTGGCAGCGGCCAAGAGACCCAGTACTTC.